Listed here are 9 T cell receptor beta chains from one sample, sequenced in a study of breast tumors, draining lymph nodes, adjacent tissues. One entry per CDR3 protein results from TCRdb running MiXCR on the multiplex PCR reads. The repertoire has over 10,000 distinct CDR3 sequences, roughly 70% of them found once; the top ten carry around 44%. Sequencing was performed on tumor-adjacent breast tissue. These receptors were obtained from a female donor with breast cancer. Some clones in this sample may be carry-over from other donors' samples.

J is TRBJ2-7 and V is TRBV3-1, with 9 bases aligning to TRBD2. Losses at the gene ends were 2 bases for V and 5 bases for J; bases not matched to a gene: 4. Germline CDR1 is LGHDT and CDR2 is YNNKEL (reference sequence). The CDR3 has 14 residues. CDR3 nucleotides: TGTGCCAGCAGCCAAATAGCGGGAGTGGACGAGCAGTACTTC. The encoded protein is CASSQIAGVDEQYF.

The genes are TRBV20-1 and TRBJ2-7; TRBD2 agrees at 9 bases. Losses at the gene ends were 3 bases for V and 1 base for J; bases not matched to a gene: 7. The germline V gene has CDR1 DFQATT and CDR2 SNEGSKA (reference sequence). This CDR3 contains 15 residues. The CDR3 spells CSASKPGLASYEQYF. The CDR3 region has the DNA TGCAGTGCTAGTAAACCGGGACTAGCTTCCTACGAGCAGTACTTC.

The chain carries TRBV18 and TRBJ2-2; D may match TRBD1 or TRBD2 (5 bases each). This CDR3 contains 15 residues. V dropped 7 bases and J dropped 0 bases, with 12 bases sitting between them. The germline CDR1 and CDR2 sequences are KGHSH and LQKENI. The CDR3 coding sequence is TGTGCCAGCTTCGCCGGGACGGCGAACACCGGGGAGCTGTTTTTT. Translating it yields CASFAGTANTGELFF.

This chain uses TRBV19 with TRBJ2-7, with D tentatively TRBD1 or TRBD2 (6 bases each). Looked up from germline, CDR1 is LNHDA and CDR2 is SQIVND (reference sequence). Trimming stripped 5 bases from V and 2 bases from J, with 13 bases between. The CDR3 spans 14 residues. CDR3 region: CASSSGAATYEQYF. Written as DNA, the CDR3 is TGTGCCAGTAGTTCGGGGGCCGCGACCTACGAGCAGTACTTC. Looking up the rest from reference TRBV19 and TRBJ2-7 gives the full variable domain: DGGITQSPKYLFRKEGQNVTLSCEQNLNHDAMYWYRQDPGQGLRLIYYSQIVNDFQKGDIAEGYSVSREKKESFPLTVTSAQKNPTAFYLCASSSGAATYEQYFGPGTRLTVT.

The chain employs TRBV10-3 and TRBJ2-3, with 7 bases aligning to TRBD2. Germline V gives CDR1 ENHRY, CDR2 SYGVKD. The CDR3 has 15 residues. V was pared by 8 bases and J by 2 bases, with 10 bases of the junction left unmatched. The CDR3 here is CAISNGGRDTDTQYF. The DNA of the CDR3 is TGTGCCATCTCAAACGGGGGGAGGGACACAGATACGCAGTATTTT.

As concerns this clonotype: The junction shows a germline mismatch at one end, possibly a read error. The gene calls are TRBV6-5 and TRBJ2-7; D might be TRBD1 (5 bases). In germline, CDR1 is MNHEY, CDR2 SVGAGI. The length of the CDR3 is 15 residues. CDR3 loop: CASSYSSDSSYEQYF. In DNA form, the CDR3 reads TGTGCCAGTAGTTACTCCTCTGACAGCTCCTACGAGCAGTACTTC.

The rearrangement links TRBV12-3 or TRBV12-4 to TRBJ2-2; tentatively, D is TRBD1 or TRBD2 (5 bases each). The V and J ends lost 5 bases and 7 bases respectively, with 14 bases between them. This CDR3 is 14 amino acids long. As DNA, the CDR3 is TGTGCCAGCAGTACGGGGACCTCAGGCGGGGAGCTGTTTTTT. This translates into CASSTGTSGGELFF.

J is TRBJ2-7 and V is TRBV20-1; 9 bases line up with TRBD2. Germline V CDR1 and CDR2: DFQATT, SNEGSKA (reference sequence). The CDR3 totals 13 residues. J lost 3 bases, V lost 3 bases, and 3 bases had no gene match. Here the CDR3 reads CSARELAGYEQYF. As DNA, the CDR3 is TGCAGTGCTAGGGAACTAGCGGGCTACGAGCAGTACTTC.

The chain carries TRBV20-1 and TRBJ1-4, with D possibly being TRBD1 (6 bases). This CDR3 has 14 residues. V lost 6 bases and J lost 4, with 15 bases in between. CDR1 and CDR2 (germline): DFQATT, SNEGSKA (reference sequence). CDR3 loop: CSARGGLGNEKLFF. The CDR3 coding sequence is TGCAGTGCCAGGGGAGGGTTAGGTAATGAAAAACTGTTTTTT.